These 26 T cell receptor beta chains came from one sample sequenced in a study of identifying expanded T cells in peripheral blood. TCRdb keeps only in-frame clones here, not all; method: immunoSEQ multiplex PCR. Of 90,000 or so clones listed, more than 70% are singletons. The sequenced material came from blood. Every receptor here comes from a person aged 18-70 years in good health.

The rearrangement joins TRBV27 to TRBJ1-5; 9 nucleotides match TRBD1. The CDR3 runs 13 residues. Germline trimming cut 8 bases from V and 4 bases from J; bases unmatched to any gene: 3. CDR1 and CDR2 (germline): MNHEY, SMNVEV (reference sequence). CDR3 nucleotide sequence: TGTGCCAGCCGGGACAGGGTAAATCAGCCCCAGCATTTT. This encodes CASRDRVNQPQHF.

The CDR3 nucleotides are TGTGCCAGCAGTGCCTCCGACAGGGGTGAGCAGTTCTTC. Translating it yields CASSASDRGEQFF. V usage is TRBV6-4 and J usage is TRBJ2-1, with 8 bases identical to TRBD1. V was pared by 4 bases and J by 9 bases, with 5 bases of the junction left unmatched. The CDR3 covers 13 residues. In germline, CDR1 is MRHNA, CDR2 SNTAGT.

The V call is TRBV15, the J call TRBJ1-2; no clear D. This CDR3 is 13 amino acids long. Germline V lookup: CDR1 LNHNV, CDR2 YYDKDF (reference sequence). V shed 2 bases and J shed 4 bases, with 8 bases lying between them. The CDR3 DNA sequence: TGTGCCACCAGCAGACAGGCGGGCTATGGCTACACCTTC. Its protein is CATSRQAGYGYTF. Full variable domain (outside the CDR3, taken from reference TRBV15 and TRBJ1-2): DAMVIQNPRYQVTQFGKPVTLSCSQTLNHNVMYWYQQKSSQAPKLLFHYYDKDFNNEADTPDNFQSRRPNTSFCFLDIRSPGLGDTAMYLCATSRQAGYGYTFGSGTRLTVV.

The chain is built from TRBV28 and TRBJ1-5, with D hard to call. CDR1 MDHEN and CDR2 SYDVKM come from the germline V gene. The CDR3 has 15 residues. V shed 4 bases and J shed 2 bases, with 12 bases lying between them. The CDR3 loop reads CASSSSIMGNQPQHF. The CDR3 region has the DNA TGTGCCAGCAGTTCGTCTATCATGGGCAATCAGCCCCAGCATTTT. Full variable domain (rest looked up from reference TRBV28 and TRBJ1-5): DVKVTQSSRYLVKRTGEKVFLECVQDMDHENMFWYRQDPGLGLRLIYFSYDVKMKEKGDIPEGYSVSREKKERFSLILESASTNQTSMYLCASSSSIMGNQPQHFGDGTRLSIL.

In nucleotides, the CDR3 is TGTGCCAGCGGTTCGGGCCAATCGGGACTGGGCGAAAAACTGTTTTTT. This translates into CASGSGQSGLGEKLFF. The chain couples TRBV5-5 to TRBJ1-4; D may be TRBD1 (5 bases). The CDR3 consists of 16 residues. Germline CDR1 and CDR2: SGHKS and YYEKEE (reference sequence). The V gene lost 7 bases and the J gene lost 8 bases, with 24 bases spanning the gap.

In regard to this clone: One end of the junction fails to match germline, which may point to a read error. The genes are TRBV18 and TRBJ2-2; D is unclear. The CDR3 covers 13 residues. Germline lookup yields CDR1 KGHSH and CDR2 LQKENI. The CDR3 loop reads CASSPGNSGELFF. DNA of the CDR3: TGTGCCAGCTCACCAGGGAACTCCGGGGAGCTGTTTTTT.

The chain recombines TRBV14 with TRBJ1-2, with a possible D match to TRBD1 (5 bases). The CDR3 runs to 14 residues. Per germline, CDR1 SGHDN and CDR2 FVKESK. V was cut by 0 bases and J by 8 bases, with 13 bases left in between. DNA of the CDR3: TGTGCCAGCAGCCAAGATTTAACCCGGGGGGGCTACACCTTC. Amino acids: CASSQDLTRGGYTF.

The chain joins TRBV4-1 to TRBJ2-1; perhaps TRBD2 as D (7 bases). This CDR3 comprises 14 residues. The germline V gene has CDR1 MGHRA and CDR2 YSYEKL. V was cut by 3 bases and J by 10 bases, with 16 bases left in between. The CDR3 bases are TGCGCCAGCAGCCACCCTGGGGGGGGCAGAGAGCAGTTCTTC. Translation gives CASSHPGGGREQFF.

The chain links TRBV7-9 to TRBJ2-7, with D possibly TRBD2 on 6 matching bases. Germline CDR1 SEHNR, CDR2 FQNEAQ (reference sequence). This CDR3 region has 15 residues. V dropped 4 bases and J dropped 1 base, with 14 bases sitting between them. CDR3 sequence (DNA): TGTGCCAGCAGCTCGCTAGTTGCGGGATCCTACGAGCAGTACTTC. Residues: CASSSLVAGSYEQYF.

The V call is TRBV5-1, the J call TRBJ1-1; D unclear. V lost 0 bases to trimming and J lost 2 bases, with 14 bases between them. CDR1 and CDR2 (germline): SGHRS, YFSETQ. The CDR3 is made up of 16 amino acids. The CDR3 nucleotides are TGCGCCAGCAGCTTGGTTTCGGGGAATGGAAACACTGAAGCTTTCTTT. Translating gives CASSLVSGNGNTEAFF.

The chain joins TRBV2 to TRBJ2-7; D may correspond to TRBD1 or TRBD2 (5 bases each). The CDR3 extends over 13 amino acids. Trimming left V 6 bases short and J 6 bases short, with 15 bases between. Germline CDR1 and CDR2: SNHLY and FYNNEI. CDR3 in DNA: TGTGCCAGCAGAGGGACGTGGGCGGGCGAGCAGTACTTC. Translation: CASRGTWAGEQYF.

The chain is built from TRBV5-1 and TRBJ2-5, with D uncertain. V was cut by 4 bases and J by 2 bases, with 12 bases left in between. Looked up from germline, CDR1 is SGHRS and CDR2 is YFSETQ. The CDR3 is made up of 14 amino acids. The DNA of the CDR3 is TGCGCCAGCAGCGGTGGGGTGAGGCAAGAGACCCAGTACTTC. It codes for CASSGGVRQETQYF.

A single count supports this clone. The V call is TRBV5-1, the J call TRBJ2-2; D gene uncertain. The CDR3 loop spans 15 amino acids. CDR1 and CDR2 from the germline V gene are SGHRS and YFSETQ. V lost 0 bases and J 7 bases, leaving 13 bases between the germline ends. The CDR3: CASSLVSVQDGELFF. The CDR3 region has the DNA TGCGCCAGCAGCTTGGTATCAGTTCAAGACGGGGAGCTGTTTTTT. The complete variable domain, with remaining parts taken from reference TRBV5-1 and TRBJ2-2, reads KAGVTQTPRYLIKTRGQQVTLSCSPISGHRSVSWYQQTPGQGLQFLFEYFSETQRNKGNFPGRFSGRQFSNSRSEMNVSTLELGDSALYLCASSLVSVQDGELFFGEGSRLTVL.

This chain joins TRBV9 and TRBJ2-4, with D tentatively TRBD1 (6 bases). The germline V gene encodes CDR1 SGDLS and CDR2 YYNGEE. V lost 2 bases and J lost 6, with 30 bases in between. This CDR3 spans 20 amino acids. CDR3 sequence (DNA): TGTGCCAGCAGCGTTTGTTCCCCAGCTTTCAGGGGACACGAGGGAAACATTCAGTACTTC. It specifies CASSVCSPAFRGHEGNIQYF.

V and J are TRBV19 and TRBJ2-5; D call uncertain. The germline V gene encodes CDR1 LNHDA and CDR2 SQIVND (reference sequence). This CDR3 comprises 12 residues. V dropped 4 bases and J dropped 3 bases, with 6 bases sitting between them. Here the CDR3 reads CASSKAEETQYF. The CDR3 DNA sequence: TGTGCCAGTAGTAAGGCGGAAGAGACCCAGTACTTC.

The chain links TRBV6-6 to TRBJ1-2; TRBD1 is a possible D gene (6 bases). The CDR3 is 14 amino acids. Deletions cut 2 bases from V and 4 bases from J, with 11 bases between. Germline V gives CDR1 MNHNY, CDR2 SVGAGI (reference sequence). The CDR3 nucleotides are TGTGCCAGCAGTTACCCGGGGGGCGTCTATGGCTACACCTTC. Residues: CASSYPGGVYGYTF.

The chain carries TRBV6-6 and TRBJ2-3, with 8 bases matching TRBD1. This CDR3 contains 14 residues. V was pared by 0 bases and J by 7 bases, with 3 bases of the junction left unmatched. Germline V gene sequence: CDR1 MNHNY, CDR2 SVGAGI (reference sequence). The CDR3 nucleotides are TGTGCCAGCAGTTACTCGACAGGGGCAAATACGCAGTATTTT. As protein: CASSYSTGANTQYF.

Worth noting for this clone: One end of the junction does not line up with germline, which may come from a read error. CDR3 residues: CASSHTNRDSASVSDF. CDR3 nucleotides: TGCGCCAGCAGCCATACTAACCGGGACAGTGCCAGCGTTTCAGATTTT. The chain is built from TRBV4-1 and TRBJ1-3, with 7 bases identical to TRBD1. Germline lookup yields CDR1 MGHRA and CDR2 YSYEKL. The length of the CDR3 is 16 residues.

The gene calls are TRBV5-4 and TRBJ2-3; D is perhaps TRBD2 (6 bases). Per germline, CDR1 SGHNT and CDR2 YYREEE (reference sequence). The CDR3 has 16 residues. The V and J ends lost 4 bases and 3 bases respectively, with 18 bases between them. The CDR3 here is CASSLGGSHETDTQYF. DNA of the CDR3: TGTGCCAGCAGCCTGGGGGGAAGCCACGAGACAGATACGCAGTATTTT.

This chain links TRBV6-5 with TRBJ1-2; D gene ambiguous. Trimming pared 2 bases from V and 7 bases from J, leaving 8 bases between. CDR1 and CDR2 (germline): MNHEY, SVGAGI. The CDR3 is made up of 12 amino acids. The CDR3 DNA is TGTGCCAGCAGTTACCCAGGTGGTGGCTACACCTTC. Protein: CASSYPGGGYTF.

CDR3 DNA: TGTGCCAGCAGTGACCCCGCCAATTCACCCCTCCACTTT. Amino acid sequence: CASSDPANSPLHF. The chain links TRBV6-1 to TRBJ1-6; D unresolved. The CDR3 totals 13 residues. V was trimmed by 3 bases and J by 7 bases, leaving 7 bases between them. Looked up from germline, CDR1 is MNHNS and CDR2 is SASEGT.

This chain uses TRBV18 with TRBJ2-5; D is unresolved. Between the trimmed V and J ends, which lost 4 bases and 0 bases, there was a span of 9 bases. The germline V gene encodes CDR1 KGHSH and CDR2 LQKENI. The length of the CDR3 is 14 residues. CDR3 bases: TGTGCCAGCTCACAGTCTCTGTACCAAGAGACCCAGTACTTC. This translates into CASSQSLYQETQYF.

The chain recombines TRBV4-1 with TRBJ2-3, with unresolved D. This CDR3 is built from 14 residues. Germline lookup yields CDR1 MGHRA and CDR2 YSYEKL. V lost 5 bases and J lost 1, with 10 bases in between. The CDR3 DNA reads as TGCGCCAGCAGCAAGTTAATGGGCACAGATACGCAGTATTTT. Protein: CASSKLMGTDTQYF.

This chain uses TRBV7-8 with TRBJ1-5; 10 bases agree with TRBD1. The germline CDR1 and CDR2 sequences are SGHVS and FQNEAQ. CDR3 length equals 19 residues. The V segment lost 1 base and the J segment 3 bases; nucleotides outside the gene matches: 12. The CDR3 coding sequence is TGTGCCAGCAGCTTAGTAGGGGGATCGGGACAGGGGCCCAATCAGCCCCAGCATTTT. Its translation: CASSLVGGSGQGPNQPQHF.

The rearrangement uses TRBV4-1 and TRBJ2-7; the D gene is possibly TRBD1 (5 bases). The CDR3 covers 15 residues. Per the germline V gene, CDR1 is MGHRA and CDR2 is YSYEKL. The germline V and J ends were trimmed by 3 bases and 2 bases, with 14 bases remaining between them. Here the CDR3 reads CASSQAVQGTYEQYF. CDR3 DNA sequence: TGCGCCAGCAGCCAGGCAGTCCAGGGAACCTACGAGCAGTACTTC.

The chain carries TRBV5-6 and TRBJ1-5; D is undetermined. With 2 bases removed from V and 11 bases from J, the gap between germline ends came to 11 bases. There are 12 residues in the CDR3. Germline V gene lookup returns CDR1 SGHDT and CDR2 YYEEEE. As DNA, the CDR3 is TGTGCCAGCAGCTTAGGAGCGGCGACCCAGCATTTT. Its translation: CASSLGAATQHF.